This is a list of T cell receptor beta chains from one sample in a study of human T cells and chemical hapten exposure. TCRdb re-called the 5' RACE reads with MiXCR, one entry per CDR3 protein. The table shows approximately 140,000 distinct CDR3 sequences, with 4.1% occurring only once. Every receptor here comes from a female donor in good health. CDR3s include the opening cysteine and the closing phenylalanine or tryptophan. The order of the fields is J gene, D gene, V gene, clone size, CDR3 DNA, CDR3 protein. The D gene is left open where the match is weak. Part of the rows lack a size; the others show once, few, many or a class for expanded clones.

>TRBJ1-6|-|TRBV4-1|many
TGCGCCAGCAGCCGATCGCAGGGGTTTTGGAATTCACCCCTCCACTTT
CASSRSQGFWNSPLHF
>TRBJ1-5|-|TRBV6-5|many
TGTGCCAGCATTAGGCGGCGGAGCAATCAGCCCCAGCATTTT
CASIRRRSNQPQHF
>TRBJ1-5|TRBD1|TRBV12-3/TRBV12-4|many
TGTGCCAGCAGTTTCCGGGACAGTAGCAATCAGCCCCAGCATTTT
CASSFRDSSNQPQHF
>TRBJ1-5|-|TRBV7-9|many
TGTGCCAGCAGCTTCCAGGGGAATCAGCCCCAGCATTTT
CASSFQGNQPQHF
>TRBJ1-2|-|TRBV4-3|few
TGCGCCAGCAGCCTAAGACGGCATGAACAATATGGCTACACCTTC
CASSLRRHEQYGYTF
>TRBJ1-3|-|TRBV5-5|few
TGTGCCAGCAGCGGAGGGTACAGCTCTGGAAACACCATATATTTT
CASSGGYSSGNTIYF
>TRBJ2-7|-|TRBV7-9|many
TGTGCCAGCAGCTTACCGCTTGGAACTGGACAGATTTCCTACGAGCAGTACTTC
CASSLPLGTGQISYEQYF
>TRBJ1-5|-|TRBV27|many
TGTGCCAGCGCATTAGGGTCCGGCAATCAGCCCCAGCATTTT
CASALGSGNQPQHF
>TRBJ1-2|-|TRBV6-1|many
TGTGCCAGCAGAAGCAAGGTGGAGGAGGGCTACACCTTC
CASRSKVEEGYTF
>TRBJ2-1|-|TRBV12-3/TRBV12-4|many
TGTGCCAGCAGTTTTCGAGGGGTACCCGACAATGAGCAGTTCTTC
CASSFRGVPDNEQFF
>TRBJ1-5|-|TRBV5-5|many
TGTGCCAGCAGCTTGGCTACGGGGTTCAGCAATCAGCCCCAGCATTTT
CASSLATGFSNQPQHF
>TRBJ2-7|-|TRBV7-8|many
TGTGCCAGCAGCACCGTCGGGCGGAAGCAGTACTTC
CASSTVGRKQYF
>TRBJ2-3|TRBD2|TRBV10-3|many
TGTGCCATCAGTGAGTCGCGGCTAGCGGGGGGAACTAGCACAGATACGCAGTATTTT
CAISESRLAGGTSTDTQYF
>TRBJ2-7|TRBD1|TRBV7-9|-
TGTGTCAGCAGCTCCTCCGGGACAGGATACGAGCAGTACTTC
CVSSSSGTGYEQYF
>TRBJ1-4|-|TRBV7-9|many
TGTGCCAGCAGCTTAGGAGGGACACTGAATGAAAAACTGTTTTTT
CASSLGGTLNEKLFF
>TRBJ2-3|TRBD2|TRBV5-1|many
TGCGCCAGCAGCCTCCGGGATGGCGGGGGGGGCACAGATACGCAGTATTTT
CASSLRDGGGGTDTQYF
>TRBJ1-4|TRBD1|TRBV7-9|many
TGTGCCAGCAGACGGACCGGGACAGGACATGAAAAACTGTTTTTT
CASRRTGTGHEKLFF
>TRBJ1-2|-|TRBV27|many
TGTGCCAGCAGTTGGGGGAGGGGGGCTAACTATGGCTACACCTTC
CASSWGRGANYGYTF
>TRBJ2-3|-|TRBV7-2|few
TGTGCCAGCAGCTTAGTCGGTCGATCCACAGATACGCAGTATTTT
CASSLVGRSTDTQYF
>TRBJ1-1|-|TRBV5-1|many
TGCGCCAGCAGCTCCCCGGGGGTTGGCACTGAAGCTTTCTTT
CASSSPGVGTEAFF
>TRBJ2-3|TRBD2|TRBV5-8|many
TGTGCCAGCAGCTTGGTCCCAGCGGGGGGCCTAAGCACAGATACGCAGTATTTT
CASSLVPAGGLSTDTQYF
>TRBJ2-2|-|TRBV25-1|many
TGTGCCAGCAGAGACGCGAACACCGGGGAGCTGTTTTTT
CASRDANTGELFF
>TRBJ2-5|-|TRBV5-1|many
TGCGCCAGCAGCTTGACGGGACCCGATGTAGCAGAGACCCAGTACTTC
CASSLTGPDVAETQYF
>TRBJ1-4|TRBD1|TRBV6-1|many
TGTGCCAGCAGTGTATTAACCGCCGGGACAGGGTTGTCAACTAATGAAAAACTGTTTTTT
CASSVLTAGTGLSTNEKLFF
>TRBJ1-1|-|TRBV29-1|many
TGCAGCGTTGTCGTTGGGAACACTGAAGCTTTCTTT
CSVVVGNTEAFF
>TRBJ1-6|TRBD1|TRBV7-2|many
TGTGCCAGCAGCTTAGCCAGACAGGGTTATTTTGATTCACCCCTCCACTTT
CASSLARQGYFDSPLHF
>TRBJ1-2|-|TRBV30|many
TGTGCCTGGAGTGTATCCGGACGGAATGGCTACACCTTC
CAWSVSGRNGYTF
>TRBJ2-1|TRBD2|TRBV6-1|many
TGTGCCAGCAGTGAAGGAAGGGGACTAGCATACAATGAGCAGTTCTTC
CASSEGRGLAYNEQFF
>TRBJ2-7|TRBD1|TRBV18|many
TGTGCCAGCTCACCGGGACAGGGAACCTACGAGCAGTACTTC
CASSPGQGTYEQYF
>TRBJ2-2|TRBD1|TRBV5-1|few
TGCGCCAGCAGCCGTGGACAGGGGGGGACCGGGGAGCTGTTTTTT
CASSRGQGGTGELFF
>TRBJ2-1|-|TRBV20-1|-
TGCAGTGCTAGGCGGGACTACAATGAGCAGTTCTTC
CSARRDYNEQFF
>TRBJ2-3|TRBD2|TRBV20-1|many
TGCAGTGCTTCCCATCCACTAGCGGGGGCAGCAGATACGCAGTATTTT
CSASHPLAGAADTQYF
>TRBJ1-4|-|TRBV6-1|many
TGTGCCAGCAGTGAAGCAGTGTCCGGGGGAAAACTGTTTTTT
CASSEAVSGGKLFF
>TRBJ1-3|TRBD1|TRBV4-1|many
TGCGCCAGCAGCCAAGAGCCCACAGGGGCGGGCGGAAACACCATATATTTT
CASSQEPTGAGGNTIYF
>TRBJ1-2|TRBD1|TRBV7-2|few
TGTGCCAGCAGCTTAGTGGGACAGGGGGCGCGTGGCTACACCTTC
CASSLVGQGARGYTF
>TRBJ2-4|TRBD1|TRBV19|many
TGTGCCAGTAGTGAGGGACAGGGCAACATTCAGTACTTC
CASSEGQGNIQYF
>TRBJ1-2|-|TRBV6-1|few
TGTGCCAGCAGTGAAGTTGGGCTAGGCGGCTACACCTTC
CASSEVGLGGYTF
>TRBJ2-5|TRBD1|TRBV7-9|many
TGTGCCAGCAGCGTGACAGGGCTCGAGACCCAGTACTTC
CASSVTGLETQYF
>TRBJ2-1|-|TRBV5-5|many
TGTGCCAGCAGCTTGGATTGGGGGCAGATGGATGAGCAGTTCTTC
CASSLDWGQMDEQFF
>TRBJ2-3|TRBD2|TRBV7-2|many
TGTGCCAGCAGCTTAGTCGGGACTAGCGGGGGGGCCGGCACAGATACGCAGTATTTT
CASSLVGTSGGAGTDTQYF
>TRBJ1-2|-|TRBV7-2|-
TGTGCCAGCAGCTTGGCACAGGGTCCCGACTATGGCTACACCTTC
CASSLAQGPDYGYTF